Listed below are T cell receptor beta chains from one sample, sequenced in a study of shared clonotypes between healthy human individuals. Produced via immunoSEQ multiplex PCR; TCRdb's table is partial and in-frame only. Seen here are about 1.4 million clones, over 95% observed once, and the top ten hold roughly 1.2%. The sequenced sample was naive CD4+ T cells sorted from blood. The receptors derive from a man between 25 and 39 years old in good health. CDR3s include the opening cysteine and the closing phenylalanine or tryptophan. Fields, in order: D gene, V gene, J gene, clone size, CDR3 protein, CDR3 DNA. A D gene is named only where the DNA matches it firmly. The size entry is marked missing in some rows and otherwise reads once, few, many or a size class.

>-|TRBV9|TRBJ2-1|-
CASSVGDSGYNEQFF
TGTGCCAGCAGCGTAGGGGATAGCGGCTACAATGAGCAGTTCTTC
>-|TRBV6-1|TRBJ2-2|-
CASRSYRATGELFF
TGTGCCAGCAGGAGTTATAGGGCCACCGGGGAGCTGTTTTTT
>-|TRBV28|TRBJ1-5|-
CASRPTGLGGNQPQHF
TGTGCCAGCAGACCCACAGGGCTAGGAGGCAATCAGCCCCAGCATTTT
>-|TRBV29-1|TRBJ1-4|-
CSADGGAPEKLFF
TGCAGCGCTGATGGGGGCGCCCCTGAAAAACTGTTTTTT
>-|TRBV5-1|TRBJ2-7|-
CASSLGHGVYEQYF
TGCGCCAGCAGCTTAGGGCACGGGGTCTACGAGCAGTACTTC
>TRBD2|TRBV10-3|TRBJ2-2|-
CAISGRTLAGGNPGELFF
TGTGCCATCAGTGGCAGAACTCTAGCGGGAGGAAACCCCGGGGAGCTGTTTTTT
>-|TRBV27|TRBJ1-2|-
CASSPRGRSDGYTF
TGTGCCAGCAGTCCAAGGGGACGTTCAGATGGCTACACCTTC
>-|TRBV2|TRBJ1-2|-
CASGGRGVNYGYTF
TGTGCCAGCGGGGGACGCGGGGTTAACTATGGCTACACCTTC
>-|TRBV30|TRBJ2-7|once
CAWSVQGGNTAQYF
TGTGCCTGGAGTGTACAAGGAGGCAACACCGCGCAGTACTTC
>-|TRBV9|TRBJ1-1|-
CASSAGSGMNTEAFF
TGTGCCAGCAGCGCAGGCTCCGGGATGAACACTGAAGCTTTCTTT
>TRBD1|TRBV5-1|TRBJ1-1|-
CASQNPTGAEAFF
TGCGCCAGCCAGAACCCGACAGGGGCTGAAGCTTTCTTT
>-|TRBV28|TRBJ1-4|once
CASSTTGYGNEKLFF
TGTGCCAGCAGCACCACCGGGTATGGGAATGAAAAACTGTTTTTT
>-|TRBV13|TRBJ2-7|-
CASSLSASAYEQYF
TGTGCCAGCAGCTTATCGGCTAGTGCCTACGAGCAGTACTTC
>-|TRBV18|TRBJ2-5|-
CASSPSGVQETQYF
TGTGCCAGCTCACCATCAGGGGTACAAGAGACCCAGTACTTC
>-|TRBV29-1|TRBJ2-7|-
CSAGTDTVSYEQYF
TGCAGCGCCGGGACCGACACGGTCTCCTACGAGCAGTACTTC
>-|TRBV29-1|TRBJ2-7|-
CSVGGYEQYF
TGCAGCGTTGGGGGCTACGAGCAGTACTTC
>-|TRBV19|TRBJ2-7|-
CASTLGGRGGYEQYF
TGTGCCAGTACCCTAGGGGGCAGGGGAGGCTACGAGCAGTACTTC
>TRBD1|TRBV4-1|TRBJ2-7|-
CASSRTDRAAEQYF
TGCGCCAGCAGCCGGACGGACAGGGCGGCCGAGCAGTACTTC
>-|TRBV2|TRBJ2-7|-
CASKLASSYEQYF
TGTGCCAGCAAACTCGCTAGCTCCTACGAGCAGTACTTC
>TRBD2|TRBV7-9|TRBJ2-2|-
CASGLAGGTGELFF
TGTGCCAGCGGCCTAGCGGGAGGTACCGGGGAGCTGTTTTTT
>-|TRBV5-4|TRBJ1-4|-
CASSLRTGSREKLFF
TGTGCCAGCAGCTTGAGAACAGGCTCAAGGGAAAAACTGTTTTTT
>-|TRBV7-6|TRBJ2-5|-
CASSDRGAGRETQYF
TGTGCCAGCAGCGATCGGGGGGCGGGAAGAGAGACCCAGTACTTC
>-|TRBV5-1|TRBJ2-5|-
CASSFPLQETQYF
TGCGCCAGCAGCTTTCCCCTCCAAGAGACCCAGTACTTC
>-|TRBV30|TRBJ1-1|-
CAWSVNENTEAFF
TGTGCCTGGAGTGTAAACGAGAACACTGAAGCTTTCTTT
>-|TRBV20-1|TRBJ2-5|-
CSATYLETQYF
TGCAGTGCTACCTACTTGGAGACCCAGTACTTC
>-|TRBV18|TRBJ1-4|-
CASSPSSQGRNEKLFF
TGTGCCAGCTCACCATCCAGCCAGGGACGTAATGAAAAACTGTTTTTT
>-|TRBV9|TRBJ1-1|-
CASSQGQGKEAFF
TGTGCCAGCAGCCAAGGGCAGGGAAAGGAGGCTTTCTTT
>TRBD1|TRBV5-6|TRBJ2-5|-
CASSLSSGQGVTQYF
TGTGCCAGCAGCTTGTCTTCAGGACAGGGTGTGACCCAGTACTTC
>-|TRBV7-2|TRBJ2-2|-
CASDQGQRSGELFF
TGTGCCAGCGATCAGGGCCAGCGGTCCGGGGAGCTGTTTTTT
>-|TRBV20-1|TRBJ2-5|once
CSARWGETQYF
TGCAGTGCTAGATGGGGAGAGACCCAGTACTTC
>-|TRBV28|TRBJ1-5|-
CASSTTWGVRNQPQHF
TGTGCCAGCAGTACCACCTGGGGGGTACGCAATCAGCCCCAGCATTTT
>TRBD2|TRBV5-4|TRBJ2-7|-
CASSGTSGSLDEQYF
TGTGCCAGCAGCGGGACTAGCGGGAGTTTAGACGAGCAGTACTTC
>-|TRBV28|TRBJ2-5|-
CASSPQGHQETQYF
TGTGCCAGCAGTCCCCAGGGACACCAAGAGACCCAGTACTTC
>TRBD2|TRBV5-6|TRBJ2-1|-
CASSLTREGPYNEQFF
TGTGCCAGCAGCTTAACGCGGGAGGGCCCTTACAATGAGCAGTTCTTC
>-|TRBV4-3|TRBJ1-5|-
CASSQDGGDCNQPQHF
TGCGCCAGCAGCCAAGATGGGGGGGACTGCAATCAGCCCCAGCATTTT
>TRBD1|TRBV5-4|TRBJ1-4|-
CASSGRGQANEKLFF
TGTGCCAGCAGCGGGAGGGGGCAGGCTAATGAAAAACTGTTTTTT
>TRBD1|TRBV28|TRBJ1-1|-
CASSLSRGGGINTEAFF
TGTGCCAGCAGTCTCTCCCGGGGAGGGGGCATCAACACTGAAGCTTTCTTT